The present T cell receptor beta chain was sequenced within a study of neurological immune-mediated disorders. TCRdb re-called the 5' RACE reads with MiXCR, one entry per CDR3 protein. The sample shows 78,000 or so distinct CDR3 sequences, about 5% of them seen only once. Germline lookup yields CDR1 DFQATT and CDR2 SNEGSKA (reference sequence). The CDR3 loop spans 15 amino acids. Trimming stripped 3 bases from V and 7 bases from J, with 19 bases between. Study observations and caveats: Levels of TCR clonal expansion peaked in HTLV-1-associated myelopathy and reached their lowest in multiple sclerosis, under those of healthy controls.

This clonotype came up many times. As yet, its antigen is unknown. This TCR came from a woman in her thirties with multiple sclerosis. The sequenced sample was PBMCs. The chain combines TRBV20-1 with TRBJ1-5; a possible D gene is TRBD1 (6 bases). For the CDR3, the DNA is TGCAGTGCTAGCGGCACAGGGAAGGAGCGACAGCCCCAGCATTTT. It specifies CSASGTGKERQPQHF.